These 30 T cell receptor beta chains share one sample of origin, sequenced in a study of T cell repertoires in cytomegalovirus infection. TCRdb reprocessed the reads with MiXCR, giving one entry per CDR3 protein. The sample lists 44,000 or so distinct CDR3 sequences, about 20% occurring once. Their antigens remain unidentified. Sequencing used CD8+ T cells from cultured PBMCs, obtained from culture after CMV antigen stimulation. These receptor sequences come from a human donor in good health (CMV status not recorded). Some clones in this sample may be carry-over from other donors' samples.

This chain joins TRBV7-3 and TRBJ1-1, with D tentatively TRBD1 (6 bases). V was trimmed by 5 bases and J by 4 bases, leaving 14 bases between them. The CDR3 spans 14 residues. CDR1 SGHTA and CDR2 FQGTGA come from the germline V gene. CDR3 residues: CASSPTGMGTEAFF. CDR3 nucleotide sequence: TGTGCCAGCAGCCCCACAGGGATGGGCACTGAAGCTTTCTTT.

There are many counts of this clonotype. The CDR3, as DNA: TGTGCGACAAGCAGGGGACAACCCTACGAGCAGTACTTC. Residues: CATSRGQPYEQYF. The chain is built from TRBV28 and TRBJ2-7; D may be TRBD1 (6 bases). This CDR3 spans 13 amino acids. The germline gives CDR1 MDHEN, CDR2 SYDVKM.

The table lists this clonotype with a few counts. V is TRBV7-2 and J is TRBJ2-7, with 14 bases fitting TRBD2. Germline V gene lookup returns CDR1 SGHTA and CDR2 FQGNSA. Trimming removed 5 bases from V and 3 bases from J; junction bases left unmatched: 6. CDR3 length: 16 residues. The DNA of the CDR3 is TGTGCCAGCAGCGCTGGGACTAGCGGGAGAATCTACGAGCAGTACTTC. It specifies CASSAGTSGRIYEQYF.

Only a few counts were recorded for this clonotype. V usage is TRBV30 and J usage is TRBJ1-1; D is unclear. In germline, CDR1 is GTSNPN, CDR2 SVGIG (reference sequence). Trimming removed 0 bases from V and 2 bases from J, with 10 bases in between. The CDR3 sequence is 14 residues long. The CDR3 region is CAWSVLGPNTEAFF. The CDR3 region has the DNA TGTGCCTGGAGTGTTTTGGGTCCCAACACTGAAGCTTTCTTT. Full variable domain (outside the CDR3, taken from reference TRBV30 and TRBJ1-1): SQTIHQWPATLVQPVGSPLSLECTVEGTSNPNLYWYRQAAGRGLQLLFYSVGIGQISSEVPQNLSASRPQDRQFILSSKKLLLSDSGFYLCAWSVLGPNTEAFFGQGTRLTVV.

The rearrangement uses TRBV7-9 and TRBJ2-5, with D unresolved. Germline assignment: CDR1 SEHNR and CDR2 FQNEAQ (reference sequence). This CDR3 spans 14 amino acids. V dropped 5 bases and J dropped 1 base, with 11 bases sitting between them. In DNA, the CDR3 is TGTGCCAGCAGCCGGGTGACGGGCCAAGAGACCCAGTACTTC. Translated: CASSRVTGQETQYF.

The rearrangement links TRBV27 to TRBJ1-2; TRBD1 is a possible D gene (6 bases). Germline assignment: CDR1 MNHEY and CDR2 SMNVEV (reference sequence). Trimming took off 5 bases at V and 5 bases at J, with 18 bases between the two ends. There are 15 residues in the CDR3. CDR3 sequence reads: CASSPSGQPSYGYTF. CDR3 coding DNA: TGTGCCAGCAGTCCCTCTGGACAGCCTTCTTATGGCTACACCTTC.

The rearrangement uses TRBV7-2 and TRBJ2-7; a possible D gene is TRBD1 (8 bases). CDR3 size: 13 residues. From germline, CDR1 is SGHTA and CDR2 FQGNSA. Trimming cost V 5 bases and J 4 bases, with 12 bases left between them. DNA for the CDR3: TGTGCCAGCAGCCCACAGGGGGGGTACGAGCAGTACTTC. It codes for CASSPQGGYEQYF. The whole variable domain, remainder taken from reference TRBV7-2 and TRBJ2-7, is GAGVSQSPSNKVTEKGKDVELRCDPISGHTALYWYRQSLGQGLEFLIYFQGNSAPDKSGLPSDRFSAERTGGSVSTLTIQRTQQEDSAVYLCASSPQGGYEQYFGPGTRLTVT.

The chain is built from TRBV4-3 and TRBJ2-3; D unresolved. The length of the CDR3 is 17 residues. V shed 0 bases and J shed 0 bases, with 13 bases lying between them. Germline V gene data show CDR1 as LGHNA and CDR2 as YSLEER. The CDR3 loop is CASSQDRVGISTDTQYF. The CDR3 bases are TGCGCCAGCAGCCAAGACCGCGTAGGAATTAGCACAGATACGCAGTATTTT.

This clonotype was detected only a few times. V gene TRBV11-2 combines with J gene TRBJ2-7, with D tentatively TRBD1 (5 bases). Germline loops: CDR1 SGHAT, CDR2 FQNNGV. The CDR3 totals 13 residues. Between the trimmed V and J ends, which lost 3 bases and 6 bases, there was a span of 12 bases. The CDR3 DNA follows: TGTGCCAGCAGCTTGGGCAAGGGGTCCGAGCAGTACTTC. As protein: CASSLGKGSEQYF.

This clonotype appeared a few times. The V gene is TRBV2, the J gene TRBJ1-1; D gene ambiguous. Germline V lookup: CDR1 SNHLY, CDR2 FYNNEI. Trimming removed 6 bases at V and 3 bases at J, with 14 bases between. The CDR3 consists of 14 residues. In DNA form, the CDR3 reads TGTGCCAGCAGCCGCCCCTGGCCAGACACTGAAGCTTTCTTT. Protein: CASSRPWPDTEAFF.

There are many counts of this clonotype. The rearrangement links TRBV6-2 or TRBV6-3 to TRBJ1-1; D is uncertain. This CDR3 has 14 amino acids. Germline CDR1 MNHEY, CDR2 SVGEGT. Trimming took off 4 bases at V and 2 bases at J, with 11 bases between the two ends. The CDR3 here is CASSSPEPNTEAFF. In nucleotides, the CDR3 is TGTGCCAGCAGTTCACCCGAGCCAAACACTGAAGCTTTCTTT.

The rearrangement uses TRBV7-2 and TRBJ2-7; 8 bases line up with TRBD1. Losses at the gene ends were 5 bases for V and 5 bases for J; bases not matched to a gene: 14. The CDR3 contains 16 residues. Per the germline V gene, CDR1 is SGHTA and CDR2 is FQGNSA. In DNA, the CDR3 is TGTGCCAGCAGCCCCCGGGACAGGACAATTTATGACGAGCAGTACTTC. It encodes CASSPRDRTIYDEQYF.

Only one count was recorded for this clonotype. The J gene is TRBJ1-2, the V gene TRBV11-2; D is perhaps TRBD1 (6 bases). Trimming removed 3 bases at V and 4 bases at J, with 15 bases between. Germline V gives CDR1 SGHAT, CDR2 FQNNGV. CDR3 length: 15 amino acids. DNA for the CDR3: TGTGCCAGCAGCTTCGTGGCAGGGGATACCTATGGCTACACCTTC. This translates into CASSFVAGDTYGYTF.

In this sample, this clonotype turned up a few times. The chain links TRBV4-3 to TRBJ2-7; TRBD2 is a possible D gene (6 bases). Germline V gene sequence: CDR1 LGHNA, CDR2 YSLEER. The CDR3 runs 16 residues. V was shortened by 0 bases and J by 2 bases, with 14 bases between the two germline ends. Written as DNA, the CDR3 is TGCGCCAGCAGCCAAGATGGGGGGTCCTACGCCTACGAGCAGTACTTC. It codes for CASSQDGGSYAYEQYF.

This clonotype was counted ten times or more. The gene calls are TRBV7-6 and TRBJ2-2; D remains unclear. Germline V gene lookup returns CDR1 SGHVS and CDR2 FNYEAQ. This CDR3 region has 16 residues. The germline V and J ends were trimmed by 3 bases and 10 bases, with 21 bases remaining between them. The CDR3 nucleotides read TGTGCCAGCAGCTTCAGCGAAACAGCCAATCGCGAGGAGCTGTTTTTT. It is translated as CASSFSETANREELFF.

This clonotype was picked up a small number of times. The chain links TRBV5-4 to TRBJ2-5; 11 nucleotides align to TRBD2. CDR3 length equals 14 residues. Germline V gene sequence: CDR1 SGHNT, CDR2 YYREEE (reference sequence). V trimming: 5 bases; J trimming: 9 bases; junction bases outside the gene matches: 9. CDR3 DNA sequence: TGTGCCAGCAGGCTAGCGGGAGGCTCGTCGGCCCAGTACTTC. Amino acid sequence: CASRLAGGSSAQYF.

In this sample, this clonotype turned up many times. The genes are TRBV28 and TRBJ2-3; 9 bases match TRBD2. V dropped 4 bases and J dropped 4; count of bases not matched to a gene: 9. Germline V lookup: CDR1 MDHEN, CDR2 SYDVKM. The CDR3 sequence is 16 residues long. The CDR3 reads CASSSIAGEGADTQYF. The CDR3 bases are TGTGCCAGCAGTTCCATAGCGGGAGAAGGAGCAGATACGCAGTATTTT.

This clonotype was picked up a small number of times. V gene TRBV20-1 combines with J gene TRBJ1-3; TRBD1 might be the D (6 bases). V lost 5 bases and J lost 0, with 11 bases in between. The CDR3 is 14 residues long. Germline CDR1 and CDR2: DFQATT and SNEGSKA (reference sequence). The CDR3 is CSAAPTGSGNTIYF. The CDR3 DNA is TGCAGTGCTGCCCCGACAGGCTCTGGAAACACCATATATTTT.

The J gene is TRBJ2-7, the V gene TRBV7-6, with 12 nucleotides matching TRBD2. This CDR3 is 17 amino acids long. J lost 5 bases, V lost 5 bases, and 13 bases had no gene match. Germline CDR1 and CDR2: SGHVS and FNYEAQ. As DNA, the CDR3 is TGTGCCAGCAGCCGATCCCTGACTAGCGGGAGTCCCCACGAGCAGTACTTC. Protein: CASSRSLTSGSPHEQYF.

This chain joins TRBV29-1 and TRBJ2-7; D is undetermined. Germline loops: CDR1 SQVTM, CDR2 ANQGSEA. V dropped 3 bases and J dropped 3 bases, with 6 bases sitting between them. CDR3 length: 11 amino acids. The CDR3 DNA follows: TGCAGCGTTGAGGTAGACTACGAGCAGTACTTC. Its translation is CSVEVDYEQYF.

This clonotype occurred a few times. This chain connects TRBV20-1 to TRBJ2-4; 10 nucleotides match TRBD1. In germline, CDR1 is DFQATT, CDR2 SNEGSKA (reference sequence). V trimming: 5 bases; J trimming: 4 bases; junction bases outside the gene matches: 5. CDR3 length equals 14 residues. Written as DNA, the CDR3 is TGCAGTGCTCCTCCGGGACAGGGGAAAAACATTCAGTACTTC. It yields the protein CSAPPGQGKNIQYF.

This clonotype turned up a few times. The J gene is TRBJ2-7, the V gene TRBV6-1; TRBD2 matches 8 bases. The J segment lost 1 base and the V segment lost 6 bases, leaving 8 bases of the junction unmatched. The CDR3 contains 15 residues. The V gene's germline CDR1 is MNHNS and CDR2 SASEGT. CDR3 coding DNA: TGTGCCAGCAGCCACGACTTAGCGGGATCCTACGAGCAGTACTTC. This gives the protein CASSHDLAGSYEQYF.

Ten or more counts support this clonotype. V gene TRBV27 combines with J gene TRBJ2-7; 12 positions match TRBD1. The ends lost 6 bases at V and 5 bases at J; junction bases unmatched: 2. Germline V gives CDR1 MNHEY, CDR2 SMNVEV (reference sequence). The CDR3 is made up of 13 amino acids. The CDR3 bases are TGTGCCAGCAGGTGGGACAGGGGGCACGAGCAGTACTTC. It codes for CASRWDRGHEQYF.

This clonotype was picked up many times. The V gene is TRBV6-5, the J gene TRBJ2-6, with D possibly being TRBD2 (6 bases). Germline-derived CDR1 and CDR2 are MNHEY and SVGAGI. The CDR3 contains 17 residues. The V gene lost 5 bases and the J gene lost 0 bases, with 14 bases spanning the gap. For the CDR3, the DNA is TGTGCCAGCAGTGCTACCGGGAGCCACTCTGGGGCCAACGTCCTGACTTTC. This gives the protein CASSATGSHSGANVLTF.

The chain is built from TRBV7-2 and TRBJ2-5; D gene unclear. With 1 base removed from V and 2 bases from J, the gap between germline ends came to 8 bases. This CDR3 has 14 amino acids. The germline CDR1 and CDR2 sequences are SGHTA and FQGNSA. CDR3 nucleotides: TGTGCCAGCAGCTTAGTGGACGGTCAAGAGACCCAGTACTTC. Translated, it gives CASSLVDGQETQYF.

This clonotype has just a few counts. This chain joins TRBV10-3 and TRBJ1-4; D gene uncertain. The V gene lost 6 bases and the J gene lost 4 bases, with 9 bases spanning the gap. This CDR3 contains 13 residues. CDR1 and CDR2 (germline): ENHRY, SYGVKD. CDR3 in amino acids: CAIRTELNEKLFF. CDR3 bases: TGTGCCATCAGAACAGAGCTTAATGAAAAACTGTTTTTT.

The chain carries TRBV12-3 or TRBV12-4 and TRBJ2-1; no clear D. Trimming pared 3 bases from V and 0 bases from J, leaving 15 bases between. The CDR3 is made up of 17 amino acids. CDR3 region: CASSFEWPRSSYNEQFF. CDR3 nucleotides: TGTGCCAGCAGTTTTGAGTGGCCCCGGAGCTCCTACAATGAGCAGTTCTTC.

This clonotype was counted ten times or more. V is TRBV27 and J is TRBJ2-1; 9 bases align to TRBD1. The CDR3 has 14 amino acids. Trimming removed 3 bases from V and 10 bases from J; junction bases left unmatched: 7. CDR1 is MNHEY and CDR2 is SMNVEV in the germline V gene (reference sequence). This chain's CDR3 is CASSFQQGAREQFF. The CDR3 DNA sequence: TGTGCCAGCAGTTTTCAACAGGGGGCTCGAGAGCAGTTCTTC.

Only a few counts were recorded for this clonotype. The chain combines TRBV7-8 with TRBJ2-1; D is ambiguous. The germline V gene encodes CDR1 SGHVS and CDR2 FQNEAQ. This CDR3 contains 17 residues. Trimming left V 1 base short and J 0 bases short, with 13 bases between. The CDR3 sequence is CASSLGSPVDSYNEQFF. The CDR3 nucleotides are TGTGCCAGCAGCTTAGGGTCCCCAGTAGACTCCTACAATGAGCAGTTCTTC.

The V gene is TRBV7-2, the J gene TRBJ2-1, with D unclear. The CDR3 consists of 13 residues. Per the germline V gene, CDR1 is SGHTA and CDR2 is FQGNSA. V was cut by 4 bases and J by 8 bases, with 12 bases left in between. The CDR3 sequence is CASSSARSHEQFF. CDR3 nucleotide sequence: TGTGCCAGCAGCTCCGCCAGGTCCCATGAGCAGTTCTTC. The full variable domain, its missing parts supplied by reference TRBV7-2 and TRBJ2-1, is GAGVSQSPSNKVTEKGKDVELRCDPISGHTALYWYRQSLGQGLEFLIYFQGNSAPDKSGLPSDRFSAERTGGSVSTLTIQRTQQEDSAVYLCASSSARSHEQFFGPGTRLTVL.